Sequencing of this T cell receptor (beta chain) was carried out in a study of blood T cell repertoires in COVID-19. Study as a whole: The origin of the acute and convalescent COVID-19 samples was the United States, Italy and Spain. PBMCs, B-cell-depleted T cells, or T cells provided the cDNA or gDNA that made up the material.

V lost 5 bases to trimming and J lost 4 bases, with 18 bases between them. CDR1 SGHTA and CDR2 FQGNSA come from the germline V gene. The CDR3 is 16 amino acids. Seattle researchers signed up patients amid active infection and tracked them longitudinally. Authors' data handling: Amplification of reference gene primers provided the estimated nucleated cell counts. The table came from immunoSEQ multiplex PCR; TCRdb's copy has only in-frame clones and leaves some out. That table is the source of V, J and clone size, and D and trimming were worked out from the DNA. Seen here are 150,000 to 200,000 clones, 70% to 90% observed once, and the top ten hold approximately 7.6%.

The J gene is TRBJ2-1, the V gene TRBV7-2; possible D gene TRBD1, 6 bases. Sequencing input: peripheral blood. The receptor was isolated from a woman aged 80 or over with COVID-19, enrolled during active disease. The CDR3 reads CASSPYSQRGYNEQFF. The CDR3 DNA sequence: TGTGCCAGCAGCCCCTACTCCCAAAGGGGGTACAATGAGCAGTTCTTC.